This TCR delta chain came from a study of gamma-delta chains in newborns, infants, children. TCRdb ran CATT on the reads. The sample gives about 11,000 delta-chain clones, approximately 3.5% of which show up once; roughly 9% is in the top ten. V shed 2 bases and J 2 bases; nucleotides not matched to a gene: 8. The CDR3 has 18 amino acids. Germline assignment: CDR1 GEAIGNYY and CDR2 EKD. In regard to this clone: TCRdb lists the protein of a much larger clone for this DNA, which differs at residue 10, so this is likely a read error; the protein given here is translated from the DNA itself.

The rearrangement joins TRDV2 to TRDJ3; 7 bases map to TRDD3. This sequence originates from a child who was a newborn, infant or young child, either healthy, febrile or measles-vaccinated (not recorded which). Sequencing was carried out using blood. The CDR3 loop reads CACDSTGDAPWDTRQMFF. The CDR3, as DNA: TGTGCCTGTGACAGTACTGGGGATGCCCCCTGGGACACCCGACAGATGTTTTTC.